Reported below is one T cell receptor beta chain. The antigen remains undetermined. Germline V gives CDR1 WNHNN, CDR2 SYGVQD (reference sequence). V was cut by 6 bases and J by 2 bases, with 12 bases left in between. CDR3 length equals 14 residues. The data were obtained in a study of OX40 agonist ivuxolimab in advanced cancers. Findings and limits, study-wide: Dose levels from 0.1 to 3.0 mg/kg saw CD4+ and CD8+ blood T cells expand clonally by week 6. Expanded peripheral T-cell antigen specificity went undetermined. Partly responding patients at 0.1-3.0 mg/kg showed some of the smallest clonal expansion. The average count of expanded clones was higher among CD8+ T cells than among CD4+.

Sequencing used immunoSEQ multiplex PCR; TCRdb keeps in-frame clones, though not all of them. Of 80,000 to 95,000 clones in the sample, about 91% were seen once. This material consisted of CD4+ or CD8+ T cells sorted from blood, taken in a trial of the OX40 agonist ivuxolimab. The chain carries TRBV10-1 and TRBJ2-3, with D tentatively TRBD1 (5 bases). The sequence was obtained from an adult with an advanced solid tumor such as melanoma, head and neck, liver or kidney cancer. CDR3 bases: TGCGCCAGCAGCGAGCAAGGGGCCACAGATACGCAGTATTTT. Translation: CASSEQGATDTQYF.